This T cell receptor beta chain comes out of a study of cytomegalovirus exposure and HLA in healthy donors. Across the whole study: Unique TCRs from HLA-typed donors, approximately 80 million of them, were held in an early data release.

This CDR3 comprises 14 residues. V dropped 3 bases and J dropped 1 base, with 10 bases sitting between them. The germline gives CDR1 SGHKS, CDR2 YYEKEE (reference sequence). Donors were nominally healthy when sampled, though unrecorded immune exposures were likely. With respect to this clone: Antigen: not known. The sample has other DNA sequences that encode this CDR3 too.

Both 60 Vbeta primers and 13 Jbeta primers went into the PCR. Some clones are missing from TCRdb's copy, which holds only in-frame ones; the method was immunoSEQ multiplex PCR. The sample comprises about 87,000 clones, 74% of which are singletons, and under 25% rests with the top ten. Study findings and constraints: The study flagged roughly 150 TCR beta chains as cytomegalovirus-associated. There was a cluster of highly shared sequence variants that was likely a sequencing artifact.

The chain carries TRBV5-5 and TRBJ1-1, with D possibly matching TRBD1 (6 bases). The TCR originated in a man under 40 in good health and CMV-seropositive. The sequencing input was PBMCs. CDR3 coding DNA: TGTGCCAGCAGCTCTCGGACAGCGAACACTGAAGCTTTCTTT. As protein: CASSSRTANTEAFF. Full variable domain (missing parts from reference TRBV5-5 and TRBJ1-1): DAGVTQSPTHLIKTRGQQVTLRCSPISGHKSVSWYQQVLGQGPQFIFQYYEKEERGRGNFPDRFSARQFPNYSSELNVNALLLGDSALYLCASSSRTANTEAFFGQGTRLTVV.